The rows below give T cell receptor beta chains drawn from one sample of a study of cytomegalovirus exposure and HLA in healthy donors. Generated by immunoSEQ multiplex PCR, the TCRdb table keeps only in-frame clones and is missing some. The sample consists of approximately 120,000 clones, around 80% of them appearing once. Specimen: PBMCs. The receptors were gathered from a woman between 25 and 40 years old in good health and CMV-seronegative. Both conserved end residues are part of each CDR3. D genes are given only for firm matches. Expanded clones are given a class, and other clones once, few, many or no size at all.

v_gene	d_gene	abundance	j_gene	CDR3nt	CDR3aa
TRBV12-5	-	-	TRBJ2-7	TGTGCTAGTGGTTTGGTCAAGTTCCGGGATTCGGGTCCGTACGAGCAGTACTTC	CASGLVKFRDSGPYEQYF
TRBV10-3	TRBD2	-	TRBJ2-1	TGTGCCATCAGTGGGGCGGGGGGGCAATACAATGAGCAGTTCTTC	CAISGAGGQYNEQFF
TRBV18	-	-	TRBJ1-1	TGTGCCAGCTCGCCTCTACCCGACCGACCAGGCAAAAAGACTGAAGCTTTCTTT	CASSPLPDRPGKKTEAFF
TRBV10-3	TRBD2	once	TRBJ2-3	TGTGCCATCAGTGAGTCTTGGCTAGCGGGAGCTGGGGGCACAGATACGCAGTATTTT	CAISESWLAGAGGTDTQYF
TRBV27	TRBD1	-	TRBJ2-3	TGTGCCAGCAGTCCCTGGGACAGGAGCACAGATACGCAGTATTTT	CASSPWDRSTDTQYF
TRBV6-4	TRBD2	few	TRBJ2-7	TGTGCCAGCAGTGGGGCGGGACTAACCGCCTACGAGCAGTACTTC	CASSGAGLTAYEQYF
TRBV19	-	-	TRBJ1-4	TGTGCCAGTAGTAGAAGGAGGGGTGACGGTGAAAAACTGTTTTTT	CASSRRRGDGEKLFF
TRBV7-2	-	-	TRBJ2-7	TGTGCCAGCGCCTCATATGAGACCTACGAGCAGTACTTC	CASASYETYEQYF
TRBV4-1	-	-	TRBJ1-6	TGCGCCAGCAGCCAAGATGCGGGGGTTTCACCCCTCCACTTT	CASSQDAGVSPLHF
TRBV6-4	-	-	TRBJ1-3	TGTGCCAGCAGAATAGACAGAGGACCGGACTCTGGAAACACCATATATTTT	CASRIDRGPDSGNTIYF
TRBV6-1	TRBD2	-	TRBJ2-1	TGTGCCAGCAGGCTAGCGGGGCTATACAATGAGCAGTTCTTC	CASRLAGLYNEQFF
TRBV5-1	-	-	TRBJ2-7	TGCGCCAGTGCCATTACCGGGGAGCAGTACTTC	CASAITGEQYF
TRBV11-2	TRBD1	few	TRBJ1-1	TGTGCCAGCAGCTCTTGGACGGGACAGGGACGTGAGGGAAACACTGAAGCTTTCTTT	CASSSWTGQGREGNTEAFF
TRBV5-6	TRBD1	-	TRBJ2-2	TGTGCCAGCAGCTTCGGACAGGCGAACACCGGGGAGCTGTTTTTT	CASSFGQANTGELFF
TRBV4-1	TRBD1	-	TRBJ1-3	TGCGCCAGCAGCCAAGGACCCAGGGGGAGAGTAGGGAACACCATATATTTT	CASSQGPRGRVGNTIYF
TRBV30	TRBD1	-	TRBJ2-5	TGTGCCTGGGAGACAGGGGAGACCCAGTACTTC	CAWETGETQYF
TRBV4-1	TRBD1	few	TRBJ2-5	TGCGCCAGCAGCCAGGCCGACAGGGCAAACCAAGAGACCCAGTACTTC	CASSQADRANQETQYF
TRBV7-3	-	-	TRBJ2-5	TGTGCCAGCAGCTTATTTAGCGAAGAGACCCAGTACTTC	CASSLFSEETQYF
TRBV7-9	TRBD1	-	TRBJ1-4	TGTGCCAGCAGCGGCCCCGGGACAGGGATAGAAAAACTGTTTTTT	CASSGPGTGIEKLFF
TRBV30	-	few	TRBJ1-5	TGTGCCTGGAGCCCCGGGGAGGACCAGCCCCAGCATTTT	CAWSPGEDQPQHF
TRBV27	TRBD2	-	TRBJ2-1	TGTGCCAGCAGTTTTCTAGCGGGAGGGTCCTACAATGAGCAGTTCTTC	CASSFLAGGSYNEQFF
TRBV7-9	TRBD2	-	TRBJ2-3	TGTGCCAGCAGCTTAGGACTAGCGGTGACAGATACGCAGTATTTT	CASSLGLAVTDTQYF
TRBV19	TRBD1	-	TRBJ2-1	TGTGCCAGTAGTGGGGACAGGGGAGGCAATGAGCAGTTCTTC	CASSGDRGGNEQFF
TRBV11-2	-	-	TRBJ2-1	TGTGCCAGCAGCTTAGCCCTAGCGACATACAATGAGCAGTTCTTC	CASSLALATYNEQFF
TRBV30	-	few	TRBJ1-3	TGTGCCTGGAGTTGGGGGCTGGGGTCAGGGAGGGACACCATATATTTT	CAWSWGLGSGRDTIYF
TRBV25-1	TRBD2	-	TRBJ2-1	TGTGCCAGCAGGGATAGCGGGAGAACCTATGAGCAGTTCTTC	CASRDSGRTYEQFF
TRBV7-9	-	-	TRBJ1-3	TGTGCCAGCAGGTCGGACAGTTTGTCTGGAAACACCATATATTTT	CASRSDSLSGNTIYF
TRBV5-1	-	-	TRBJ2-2	TGTGCCAGCAGCTTGATCTCCCAACTGAACACCGGGGAGCTGTTTTTT	CASSLISQLNTGELFF
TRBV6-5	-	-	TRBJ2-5	TGTGCCAGCAGTTACCTCCAGGGGCGGGAGACCCAGTACTTC	CASSYLQGRETQYF
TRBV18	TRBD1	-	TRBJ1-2	TGTGCCAGCTCACCACTTGCGGGACAGGGGGCCACTAACTATGGCTACACCTTC	CASSPLAGQGATNYGYTF
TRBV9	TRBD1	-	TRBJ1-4	TGTGCCAGCAGCGATGGGACAGGGAGTAATGAAAAACTGTTTTTT	CASSDGTGSNEKLFF